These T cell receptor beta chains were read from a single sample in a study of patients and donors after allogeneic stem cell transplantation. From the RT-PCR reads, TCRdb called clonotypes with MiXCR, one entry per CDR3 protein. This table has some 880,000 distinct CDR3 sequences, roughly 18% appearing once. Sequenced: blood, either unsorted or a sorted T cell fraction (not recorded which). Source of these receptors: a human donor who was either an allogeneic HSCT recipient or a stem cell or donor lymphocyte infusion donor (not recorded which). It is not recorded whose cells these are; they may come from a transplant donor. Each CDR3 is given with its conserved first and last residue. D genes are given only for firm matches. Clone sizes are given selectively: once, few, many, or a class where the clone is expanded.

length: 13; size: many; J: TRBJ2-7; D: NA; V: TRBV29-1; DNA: TGCAGCGTTGTCATAGCCTCCTCCTACGAGCAGTACTTC; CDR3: CSVVIASSYEQYF
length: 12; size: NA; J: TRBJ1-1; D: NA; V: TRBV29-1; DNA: TGCAGCGTTTATTCAGGGGTAACTGAAGCTTTCTTT; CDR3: CSVYSGVTEAFF
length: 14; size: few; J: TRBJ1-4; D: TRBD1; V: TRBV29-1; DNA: TGCAGCGTTACAGGGGAATCAACTAATGAAAAACTGTTTTTT; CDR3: CSVTGESTNEKLFF
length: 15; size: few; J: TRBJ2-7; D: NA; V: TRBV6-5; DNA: TGTGCCAGCAGTTCCCGAAACGGGGGTTACTACGAGCAGTACTTC; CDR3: CASSSRNGGYYEQYF
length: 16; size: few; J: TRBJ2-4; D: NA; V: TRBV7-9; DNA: TGTGCCAGCAGCTTAGAGGAGTGGGGGGCCAAAAACATTCAGTACTTC; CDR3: CASSLEEWGAKNIQYF
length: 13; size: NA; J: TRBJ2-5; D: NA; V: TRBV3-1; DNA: TGTGCCAGCAGCCAAGATCAGCGCGGGACCCAGTACTTC; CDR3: CASSQDQRGTQYF
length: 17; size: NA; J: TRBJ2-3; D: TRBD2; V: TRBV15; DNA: TGTGCCACCAGCAGAGCCGGACTAGCGGCTAGCACAGATACGCAGTATTTT; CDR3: CATSRAGLAASTDTQYF
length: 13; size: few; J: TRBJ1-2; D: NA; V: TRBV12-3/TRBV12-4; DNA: TGTGCCAGCAGCTTAACAGACGCCTATGGCTACACCTTC; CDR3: CASSLTDAYGYTF
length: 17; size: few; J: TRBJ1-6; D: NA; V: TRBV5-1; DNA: TGCGCCAGCAGCTTAGACGGCAGGGGTCGGGTAAATTCACCCCTCCACTTT; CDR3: CASSLDGRGRVNSPLHF
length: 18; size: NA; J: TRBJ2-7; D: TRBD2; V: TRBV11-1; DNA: TGTGCCAGCAGCTTGGAGCTAGCGGGAGGGCCCCGCTCCTACGAGCAGTACTTC; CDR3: CASSLELAGGPRSYEQYF
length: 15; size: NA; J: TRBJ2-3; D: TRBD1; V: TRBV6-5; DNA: TGTGCCAGCAGTTACGACAGGGGGCCGAGAGATACGCAGTATTTT; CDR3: CASSYDRGPRDTQYF
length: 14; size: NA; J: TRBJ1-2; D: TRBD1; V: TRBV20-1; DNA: TGCAGTGCTAGAACTCCGGGACAGGGCTATGGCTACACCTTC; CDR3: CSARTPGQGYGYTF
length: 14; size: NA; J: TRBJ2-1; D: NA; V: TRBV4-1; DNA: TGCGCCAGCAGCCACTCGAGACAGCGGAATGAGCAGTTCTTC; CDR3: CASSHSRQRNEQFF
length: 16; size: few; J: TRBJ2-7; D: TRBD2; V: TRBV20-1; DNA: TGCAGTGCTAGAGATCGGTCTACTAGCGGGACACGCGAGCAGTGCTTC; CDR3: CSARDRSTSGTREQCF
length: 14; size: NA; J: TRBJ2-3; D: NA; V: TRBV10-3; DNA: TGTGCCATCAGTGGGAGGGGGTTCGCAGATACGCAGTATTTT; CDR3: CAISGRGFADTQYF
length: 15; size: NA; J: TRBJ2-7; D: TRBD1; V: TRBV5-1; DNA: TGCGCCAGCAGCCCGAGGACAGGGGGCCAGAGCGAGCAGTACTTC; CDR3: CASSPRTGGQSEQYF
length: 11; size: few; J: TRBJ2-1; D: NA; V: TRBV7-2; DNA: TGTGCCAGCAGCTCCCCCAAGGAGCAGTTCTTC; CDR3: CASSSPKEQFF
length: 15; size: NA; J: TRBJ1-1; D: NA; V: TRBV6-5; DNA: TGTGCCAGCAGTTACTCCCTAGGGGGGAACACTGAAGCTTTCTTT; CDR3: CASSYSLGGNTEAFF
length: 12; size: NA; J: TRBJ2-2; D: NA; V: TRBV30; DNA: TGTGCCTGGAGTACACAGACCGGGGAGCTGTTTTTT; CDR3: CAWSTQTGELFF
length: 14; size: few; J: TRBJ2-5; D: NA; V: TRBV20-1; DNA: TGCAGTGCCAGGGGGCTAGCGGTGATGCAGACCCAGTACTTC; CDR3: CSARGLAVMQTQYF
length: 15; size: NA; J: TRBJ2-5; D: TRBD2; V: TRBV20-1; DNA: TGCAGTGCTAGAGATGTCGGGGGGGCCGGGGAGACCCAGTACTTC; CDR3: CSARDVGGAGETQYF
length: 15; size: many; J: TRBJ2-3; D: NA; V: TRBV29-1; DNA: TGCAGCGTTGCCGGGCTAGAAGATGTGACGGATACGCAGTATTTT; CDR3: CSVAGLEDVTDTQYF
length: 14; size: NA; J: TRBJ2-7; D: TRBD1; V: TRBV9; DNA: TGTGCCAGCAGTTGGGACAGGGGTCCCTCCGAGCAGTACTTC; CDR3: CASSWDRGPSEQYF
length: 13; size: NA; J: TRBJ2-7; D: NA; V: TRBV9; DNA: TGTGCCAGCAGCGTATCTTCCGGGAGTGAGCAGTACTTC; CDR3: CASSVSSGSEQYF
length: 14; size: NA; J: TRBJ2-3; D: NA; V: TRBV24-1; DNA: TGTGCCACCAGTGACCCCGGGAGTGGAGATACGCAGTATTTT; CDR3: CATSDPGSGDTQYF
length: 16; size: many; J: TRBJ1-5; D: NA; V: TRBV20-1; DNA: TGCAGTGCTAGAGGGACAGCCCTTTATAGCAATCAGCCCCAGCATTTT; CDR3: CSARGTALYSNQPQHF
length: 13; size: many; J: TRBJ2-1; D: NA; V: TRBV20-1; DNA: TGCAGTGTGGCGGGACCAGGTGCCAATGAGCAGTTCTTC; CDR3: CSVAGPGANEQFF
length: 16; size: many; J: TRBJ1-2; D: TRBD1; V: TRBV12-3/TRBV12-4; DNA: TGTGCCAGCAGTTTAGCCGGGACAGGGGATATCTATGGCTACACCTTC; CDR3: CASSLAGTGDIYGYTF
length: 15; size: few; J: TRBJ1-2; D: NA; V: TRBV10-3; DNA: TGTGCCATCAGTGCCTCTGGAGGCAGGTCTTATGGCTACACCTTC; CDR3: CAISASGGRSYGYTF
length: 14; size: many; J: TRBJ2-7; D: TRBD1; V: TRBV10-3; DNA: TGTGCCATCAGGTTCGGGACAGGGGGCTACGAGCAGTACTTC; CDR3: CAIRFGTGGYEQYF
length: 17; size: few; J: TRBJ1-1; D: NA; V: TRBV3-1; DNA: TGTGCCAGCAGCCAAAGGAGGGGCCAAACCATGAACACTGAAGCTTTCTTT; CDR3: CASSQRRGQTMNTEAFF